This T cell receptor beta chain is from a study of human T cells and chemical hapten exposure. Study-level results: Donors in the study had alopecia, meaning their immune response may differ from healthy people's. No alteration of TCRs above 1 in 1000 frequency was seen with DPC sensitization.

Time point described: patch test 2, 6 weeks after DPC sensitization. The sample's treatment: therapeutic diphenylcyclopropenone sensitization with weekly scalp DPC. Ahead of applying each patch test, blood was sampled. The study drew its donors from alopecia patients who were 18 to 70 years old and suitable for DPC. TCRdb reprocessed the RACE reads via MiXCR and lists one record per CDR3 protein. In the table there are 350,000 to 400,000 distinct CDR3 sequences, over 6% of which are singletons. CDR3 size: 16 residues. Germline V gene sequence: CDR1 SGHRS, CDR2 YFSETQ. The V and J ends lost 4 bases and 5 bases, in that order; junction bases with no gene match: 4. Only a few counts were recorded for this clonotype. Antigen unknown.

The sequence was obtained from a woman aged 18-29 years with alopecia areata. Some clones in this sample may be carry-over from other donors' samples. The material sequenced was whole blood, taken in connection with sensitization to the hapten diphenylcyclopropenone (DPC). The rearrangement links TRBV5-1 to TRBJ2-1, with 15 bases fitting TRBD2. The CDR3 spells CASSQGLAGGHNEQFF. CDR3 nucleotides: TGCGCCAGCAGCCAAGGACTAGCGGGGGGGCACAATGAGCAGTTCTTC.